Following are 6 T cell receptor beta chains from one sample sequenced in a study of OX40 agonist ivuxolimab in advanced cancers. Sequencing used immunoSEQ multiplex PCR; TCRdb keeps in-frame clones, though not all of them. Here the sample spans 86,000 or so clones, about 91% being singletons. Sequencing was performed on CD4+ or CD8+ T cells sorted from blood, taken in a trial of the OX40 agonist ivuxolimab. Receptors were obtained from an adult with an advanced solid tumor such as melanoma, head and neck, liver or kidney cancer.

About this clone: The same CDR3 also results from other DNA sequences found in this sample. The rearrangement uses TRBV4-2 and TRBJ1-4; D gene uncertain. The V end was cut by 6 bases, the J end by 0 bases, with 11 bases between. CDR3 length: 15 residues. Germline loops: CDR1 LGHNA, CDR2 YNFKEQ. CDR3 sequence reads: CASSPASTTNEKLFF. DNA of the CDR3: TGTGCCAGCAGTCCCGCGTCAACAACTAATGAAAAACTGTTTTTT.

This rearrangement joins TRBV27 to TRBJ2-1, with 13 bases matching TRBD2. CDR1 is MNHEY and CDR2 is SMNVEV in the germline V gene (reference sequence). The CDR3 sequence is 20 residues long. J lost 4 bases, V lost 7 bases, and 19 bases had no gene match. For the CDR3, the DNA is TGTGCCAGCACCCGAACATTCACTAGCGGGGGGGCCTACTCATACAATGAGCAGTTCTTC. Its translation is CASTRTFTSGGAYSYNEQFF.

This sequence joins TRBV19 and TRBJ2-4, with 10 bases fitting TRBD2. J was trimmed by 6 bases and V by 4 bases; bases with no gene match: 6. Looked up from germline, CDR1 is LNHDA and CDR2 is SQIVND (reference sequence). This CDR3 spans 15 amino acids. The CDR3: CASSTGLAYLNIQYF. CDR3 bases: TGTGCCAGTAGTACGGGACTAGCGTACCTAAACATTCAGTACTTC.

In DNA form, the CDR3 reads TGTGCCAGCAGCTCTAGAACGACAGGGAGAACTGAAGCTTTCTTT. Protein: CASSSRTTGRTEAFF. V is TRBV7-2 and J is TRBJ1-1, with 7 bases aligning to TRBD1. This CDR3 has 15 residues. With 4 bases clipped from V and 5 bases from J, the junction kept 10 bases outside the gene matches. Germline CDR1 reads SGHTA; CDR2 reads FQGNSA.

The chain has TRBV6-1 and TRBJ1-5, with D unclear. The CDR3 is 12 amino acids. The germline CDR1 and CDR2 sequences are MNHNS and SASEGT. V lost 2 bases to trimming and J lost 6 bases, with 5 bases between them. The CDR3 here is CASSEPLQPQHF. The CDR3 DNA reads TGTGCCAGCAGTGAACCCCTTCAGCCCCAGCATTTT.

V is TRBV7-9 and J is TRBJ1-1; D is ambiguous. CDR1 and CDR2 from the germline V gene are SEHNR and FQNEAQ (reference sequence). Trimming took 2 bases from V and 0 from J, leaving 4 bases between them. The length of the CDR3 is 13 residues. The CDR3 is CASSLYMNTEAFF. Here the CDR3 DNA reads TGTGCCAGCAGCTTATACATGAACACTGAAGCTTTCTTT.